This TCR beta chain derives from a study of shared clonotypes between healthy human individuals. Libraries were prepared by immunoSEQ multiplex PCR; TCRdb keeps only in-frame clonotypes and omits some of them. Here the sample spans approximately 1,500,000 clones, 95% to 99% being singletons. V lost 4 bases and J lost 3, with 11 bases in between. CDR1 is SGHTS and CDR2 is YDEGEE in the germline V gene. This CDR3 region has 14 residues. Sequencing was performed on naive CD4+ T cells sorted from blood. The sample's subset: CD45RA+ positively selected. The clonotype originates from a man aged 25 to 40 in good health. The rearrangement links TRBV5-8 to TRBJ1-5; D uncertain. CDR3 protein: CASSVRMSNQPQHF. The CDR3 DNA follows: TGTGCCAGCAGCGTACGCATGTCCAATCAGCCCCAGCATTTT.